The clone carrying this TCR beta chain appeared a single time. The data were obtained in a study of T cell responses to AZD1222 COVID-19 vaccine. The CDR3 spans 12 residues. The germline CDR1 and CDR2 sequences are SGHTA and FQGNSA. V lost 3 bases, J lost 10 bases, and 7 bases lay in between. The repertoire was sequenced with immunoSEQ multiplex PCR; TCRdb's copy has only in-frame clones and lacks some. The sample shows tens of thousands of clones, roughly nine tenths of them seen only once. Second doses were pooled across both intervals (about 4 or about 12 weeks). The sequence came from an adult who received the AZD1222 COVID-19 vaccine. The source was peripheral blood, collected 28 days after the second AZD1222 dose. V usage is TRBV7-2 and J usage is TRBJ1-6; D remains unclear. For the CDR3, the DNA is TGTGCCAGCAGCTTCCCCCAATCACCCCTCCACTTT. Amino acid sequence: CASSFPQSPLHF.